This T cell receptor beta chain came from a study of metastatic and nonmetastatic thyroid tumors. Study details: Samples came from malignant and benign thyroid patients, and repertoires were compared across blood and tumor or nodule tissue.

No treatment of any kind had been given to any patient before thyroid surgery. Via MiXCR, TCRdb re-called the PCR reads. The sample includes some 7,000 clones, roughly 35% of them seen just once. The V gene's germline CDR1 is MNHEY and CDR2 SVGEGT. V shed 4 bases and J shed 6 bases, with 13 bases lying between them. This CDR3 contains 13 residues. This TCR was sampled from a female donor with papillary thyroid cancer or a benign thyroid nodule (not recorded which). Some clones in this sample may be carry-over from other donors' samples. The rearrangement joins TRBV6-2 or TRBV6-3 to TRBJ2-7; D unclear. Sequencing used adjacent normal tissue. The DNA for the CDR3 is TGTGCCAGCAGTTTCCACGAGGTTTCCGAGCAGTACTTC. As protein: CASSFHEVSEQYF.